This T cell receptor (beta chain) is from a study of response to subunit inactivated influenza vaccine. General observations from the study: Each seasonal influenza vaccination, the authors suggested, recruits few new T cells.

MiXCR, run by TCRdb on the RT-PCR reads, gives a single entry per CDR3 protein. The table records fewer than 550,000 distinct CDR3 sequences, approximately 24% of them present only once. In this sample, this clonotype turned up a few times. The antigen is not known. V lost 1 base and J 6 bases, leaving 15 bases between the germline ends. CDR3 size: 15 residues. Germline V gene sequence: CDR1 SEHNR, CDR2 FQNEAQ (reference sequence). The chain is built from TRBV7-9 and TRBJ2-5; D is perhaps TRBD1 (6 bases). The source is a man between 45 and 60 years old who received an inactivated influenza vaccine. Sequencing used CD4+ T cells sorted from PBMCs, obtained roughly 5 days after vaccination. As DNA, the CDR3 is TGTGCCAGCAGCTTAGGAGTGGGGGCTGGGAAGACCCAGTACTTC. Translating gives CASSLGVGAGKTQYF.